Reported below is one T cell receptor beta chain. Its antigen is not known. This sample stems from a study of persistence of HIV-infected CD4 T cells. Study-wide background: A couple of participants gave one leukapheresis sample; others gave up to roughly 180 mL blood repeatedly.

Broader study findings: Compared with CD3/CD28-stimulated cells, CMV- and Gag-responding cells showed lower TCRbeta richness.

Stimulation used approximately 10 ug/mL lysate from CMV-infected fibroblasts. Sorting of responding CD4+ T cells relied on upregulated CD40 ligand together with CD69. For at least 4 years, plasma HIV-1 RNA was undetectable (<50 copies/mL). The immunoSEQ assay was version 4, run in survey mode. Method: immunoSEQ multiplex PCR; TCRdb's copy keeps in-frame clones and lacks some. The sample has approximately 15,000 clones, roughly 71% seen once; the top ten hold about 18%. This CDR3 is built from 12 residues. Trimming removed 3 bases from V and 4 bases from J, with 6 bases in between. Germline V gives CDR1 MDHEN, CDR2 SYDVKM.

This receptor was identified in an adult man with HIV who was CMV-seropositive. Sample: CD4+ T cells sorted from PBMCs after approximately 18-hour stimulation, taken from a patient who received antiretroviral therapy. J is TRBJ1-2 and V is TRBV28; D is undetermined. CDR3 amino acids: CASSFDTYGYTF. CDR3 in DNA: TGTGCCAGCAGTTTTGACACCTATGGCTACACCTTC.